The next 27 T cell receptor beta chains were all read from a single sample in a study of T cell repertoires in cytomegalovirus infection. TCRdb analysed the reads with MiXCR anew, one entry per CDR3 protein. The table has more than 650,000 distinct CDR3 sequences, less than 40% seen once. Specimen: PBMCs. All receptors come from a human donor in good health (CMV status not recorded). Some clones in this sample may be carry-over from other donors' samples.

The sample holds many counts of this clonotype. The V gene is TRBV19, the J gene TRBJ1-1, with TRBD1 identical over 8 bases. The CDR3 contains 14 residues. Unmatched junction bases numbered 4, after V lost 6 bases and J lost 1 base. Germline-derived CDR1 and CDR2 are LNHDA and SQIVND (reference sequence). CDR3 residues: CASRGDRTNTEAFF. The CDR3 region has the DNA TGTGCCAGTAGAGGGGACAGGACGAACACTGAAGCTTTCTTT.

The chain couples TRBV20-1 to TRBJ2-3; no clear D gene. V lost 6 bases and J 4 bases, leaving 5 bases between the germline ends. Germline CDR1 and CDR2: DFQATT and SNEGSKA (reference sequence). The CDR3 has 10 residues. CDR3 loop: CSADPDTQYF. CDR3 DNA sequence: TGCAGTGCCGATCCAGATACGCAGTATTTT.

The V call is TRBV27, the J call TRBJ2-1; 8 bases fit TRBD2. Germline lookup yields CDR1 MNHEY and CDR2 SMNVEV (reference sequence). The CDR3 extends over 14 amino acids. The V segment lost 5 bases and the J segment 4 bases; nucleotides outside the gene matches: 4. In DNA, the CDR3 is TGTGCCAGCAGTGTAGCGGGACCATACAATGAGCAGTTCTTC. This gives the protein CASSVAGPYNEQFF.

This clonotype was picked up a small number of times. The chain joins TRBV23-1 to TRBJ1-5, with 10 nucleotides matching TRBD1. TRBV23-1 is an ORF for which the function is uncertain. The junction had 8 bases not matched to a gene; V was cut back by 6 bases and J by 6 bases. This CDR3 has 15 residues. The CDR3 sequence: CASRRGQGSVQPQHF. CDR3 bases: TGCGCCAGCAGACGGGGACAGGGGAGTGTTCAGCCCCAGCATTTT.

At least ten counts were recorded for this clonotype. This chain links TRBV7-2 with TRBJ1-4, with D tentatively TRBD1 (6 bases). The CDR3 totals 15 residues. V lost 1 base and J lost 4, with 10 bases in between. Germline values: CDR1 SGHTA, CDR2 FQGNSA. The CDR3 protein is CASSLGDTSNEKLFF. The CDR3 DNA sequence: TGTGCCAGCAGCTTAGGGGACACCAGTAATGAAAAACTGTTTTTT.

The gene calls are TRBV28 and TRBJ2-7; 12 nucleotides line up with TRBD1. CDR3 size: 17 residues. Germline V CDR1 and CDR2: MDHEN, SYDVKM. The trim removed 6 bases at V and 2 bases at J, leaving 11 bases unmatched. CDR3 amino acids: CASSPGTGGDQTYEQYF. DNA for the CDR3: TGTGCCAGCAGCCCCGGGACAGGGGGCGACCAAACCTACGAGCAGTACTTC. The full variable domain, in which reference TRBV28 and TRBJ2-7 provide the parts outside the CDR3, is DVKVTQSSRYLVKRTGEKVFLECVQDMDHENMFWYRQDPGLGLRLIYFSYDVKMKEKGDIPEGYSVSREKKERFSLILESASTNQTSMYLCASSPGTGGDQTYEQYFGPGTRLTVT.

The rearrangement joins TRBV10-3 to TRBJ2-2; TRBD2 agrees at 11 bases. The CDR3 contains 15 residues. Germline CDR1 ENHRY, CDR2 SYGVKD. Trimming took 6 bases from V and 5 from J; bases not matched to a gene: 5. This chain's CDR3 is CAISGTSGNTGELFF. CDR3 in DNA: TGTGCCATCAGCGGGACTAGCGGCAATACCGGGGAGCTGTTTTTT.

In regard to this clonotype: This may be a read error, as it is one base from a much larger clone. The V gene is TRBV19, the J gene TRBJ2-1; perhaps TRBD2 as D (5 bases). This CDR3 has 15 amino acids. Germline-derived CDR1 and CDR2 are LNHDA and SQIVND (reference sequence). CDR3 sequence (DNA): TGTGCCAGTAGTATTCTCGGGGTTCTAGGCAATGAGAAGTTCTTC. Amino acids: CASSILGVLGNEKFF.

The chain links TRBV6-1 to TRBJ2-2; 14 positions match TRBD2. Germline CDR1 MNHNS, CDR2 SASEGT. CDR3 length equals 17 residues. The ends lost 7 bases at V and 9 bases at J; junction bases unmatched: 13. Written as DNA, the CDR3 is TGTGCCAGCACCTCCGTGACTAGCGGGAGGGCCAGGCGGGAGCTGTTTTTT. It encodes CASTSVTSGRARRELFF.

The chain combines TRBV6-6 with TRBJ1-6; 8 bases map to TRBD1. CDR3 length: 14 amino acids. J was trimmed by 6 bases and V by 5 bases; bases with no gene match: 3. Germline CDR1 reads MNHNY; CDR2 reads SVGAGI (reference sequence). Written as DNA, the CDR3 is TGTGCCAGCAGTGTGGGACAGGCTAATTCACCCCTCCACTTT. This gives the protein CASSVGQANSPLHF.

This chain connects TRBV20-1 to TRBJ2-1; 12 bases align to TRBD2. The CDR3 is made up of 16 amino acids. The V gene end was trimmed by 5 bases and the J gene end by 9 bases; junction bases not matched to a gene: 14. From germline, CDR1 is DFQATT and CDR2 SNEGSKA (reference sequence). The CDR3 coding sequence is TGCAGTGCTTGGCGTGGGACTAGCGGGTTTCTCAGTGAGCAGTTCTTC. Encoded protein: CSAWRGTSGFLSEQFF.

The chain has TRBV12-3 or TRBV12-4 and TRBJ1-5, with a possible D match to TRBD1 (6 bases). Deletions cut 5 bases from V and 5 bases from J, with 13 bases between. CDR3 size: 14 residues. CDR3 nucleotide sequence: TGTGCCAGCAGTGTACAGGGAGTTCATCAGCCCCAGCATTTT. Translating gives CASSVQGVHQPQHF.

This chain links TRBV9 with TRBJ2-7, with TRBD2 matching over 7 bases. CDR1 is SGDLS and CDR2 is YYNGEE in the germline V gene. V lost 0 bases and J lost 1; bases outside the gene matches: 4. The CDR3 loop spans 15 amino acids. This CDR3 reads CASSVAAGESYEQYF. The CDR3 DNA is TGTGCCAGCAGCGTAGCGGCGGGAGAATCCTACGAGCAGTACTTC. The full variable domain, in which reference TRBV9 and TRBJ2-7 provide the parts outside the CDR3, is DSGVTQTPKHLITATGQRVTLRCSPRSGDLSVYWYQQSLDQGLQFLIQYYNGEERAKGNILERFSAQQFPDLHSELNLSSLELGDSALYFCASSVAAGESYEQYFGPGTRLTVT.

The sample holds a few counts of this clonotype. This rearrangement joins TRBV6-5 to TRBJ1-2; D unresolved. The V end lost 6 bases, the J end lost 0 bases, and 8 bases lay between the germline ends. Looked up from germline, CDR1 is MNHEY and CDR2 is SVGAGI. This CDR3 comprises 13 residues. CDR3 region: CASSPRTNYGYTF. CDR3 nucleotide sequence: TGTGCCAGCAGCCCTAGGACTAACTATGGCTACACCTTC.

The chain has TRBV28 and TRBJ1-1, with D tentatively TRBD1 (5 bases). Trimming took off 8 bases at V and 11 bases at J, with 18 bases between the two ends. The CDR3 runs 12 residues. CDR1 and CDR2 from the germline V gene are MDHEN and SYDVKM. CDR3 amino acids: CASGPSGARAFF. The CDR3 coding sequence is TGTGCCAGCGGACCAAGCGGGGCGAGGGCTTTCTTT.

The chain is built from TRBV28 and TRBJ1-2; D remains ambiguous. Germline V lookup: CDR1 MDHEN, CDR2 SYDVKM. The CDR3 length is 12 residues. Trimming took off 7 bases at V and 2 bases at J, with 8 bases between the two ends. CDR3 region: CASKVGNYGYTF. CDR3 nucleotide sequence: TGTGCCAGCAAGGTCGGGAACTATGGCTACACCTTC.

The chain links TRBV4-1 to TRBJ2-1, with TRBD2 matching over 13 bases. The J segment lost 4 bases and the V segment lost 0 bases, leaving 6 bases of the junction unmatched. CDR1 MGHRA and CDR2 YSYEKL come from the germline V gene. This CDR3 is 18 amino acids long. This CDR3 is CASSQDLLAGGEYNEQFF. DNA of the CDR3: TGCGCCAGCAGCCAAGATTTACTAGCGGGAGGGGAGTACAATGAGCAGTTCTTC.

The rearrangement uses TRBV19 and TRBJ2-7, with unresolved D. There are 14 residues in the CDR3. CDR1 and CDR2 (germline): LNHDA, SQIVND (reference sequence). V was cut by 3 bases and J by 6 bases, with 15 bases left in between. The CDR3 nucleotides read TGTGCCAGTAGTATTCGGCTCTTTCTATGCGAGCAGTACTTC. Encoded protein: CASSIRLFLCEQYF. The complete variable domain, with remaining parts taken from reference TRBV19 and TRBJ2-7, reads DGGITQSPKYLFRKEGQNVTLSCEQNLNHDAMYWYRQDPGQGLRLIYYSQIVNDFQKGDIAEGYSVSREKKESFPLTVTSAQKNPTAFYLCASSIRLFLCEQYFGPGTRLTVT.

V gene TRBV28 combines with J gene TRBJ2-2, with no clear D. V lost 8 bases and J 1 base, leaving 8 bases between the germline ends. In germline, CDR1 is MDHEN, CDR2 SYDVKM. The CDR3 is 13 amino acids. The CDR3 sequence is CASLRGNTGELFF. CDR3 nucleotides: TGTGCCAGCTTACGAGGGAACACCGGGGAGCTGTTTTTT.

This clonotype came up a few times. The rearrangement uses TRBV4-2 and TRBJ1-2; D not resolved. Germline V gene data show CDR1 as LGHNA and CDR2 as YNFKEQ. CDR3 size: 15 residues. Trimming took 1 base from V and 4 from J, leaving 13 bases between them. The CDR3 DNA sequence: TGTGCCAGCAGCCAAGCTATAGAGGTGCCCTATGGCTACACCTTC. This sequence encodes CASSQAIEVPYGYTF.

V gene TRBV7-2 combines with J gene TRBJ1-1; 8 nucleotides line up with TRBD1. CDR3 length: 18 residues. After removal of 5 bases from V and 2 bases from J, the junction contained 16 bases not matched to a gene. CDR1 and CDR2 from the germline V gene are SGHTA and FQGNSA. The CDR3 DNA reads as TGTGCCAGCAGCATACGACAGGGGCCATTAGACCCCAACACTGAAGCTTTCTTT. It translates to CASSIRQGPLDPNTEAFF.

The DNA of the CDR3 is TGCGCCAGCAGCTTGGCCCAGTTTGGCACTGAAGCTTTCTTT. Its translation is CASSLAQFGTEAFF. This chain connects TRBV5-1 to TRBJ1-1; D gene unclear. CDR3 size: 14 residues. Germline CDR1 and CDR2: SGHRS and YFSETQ. Trimming took 0 bases from V and 4 from J, leaving 10 bases between them.

The chain has TRBV5-1 and TRBJ2-1; D might be TRBD1 or TRBD2, each matching 5 bases. This CDR3 is built from 13 residues. V was clipped by 8 bases and J by 2 bases, with 11 bases between them. Germline CDR1 reads SGHRS; CDR2 reads YFSETQ. The CDR3 region is CASFGTTYNEQFF. The CDR3, as DNA: TGCGCCAGTTTCGGGACCACCTACAATGAGCAGTTCTTC.

The chain is built from TRBV15 and TRBJ2-5; weak D call: TRBD2 (5 bases). CDR3 length: 15 residues. Germline V CDR1 and CDR2: LNHNV, YYDKDF (reference sequence). V lost 5 bases and J 2 bases, leaving 15 bases between the germline ends. CDR3 coding DNA: TGTGCCACCAGCCTCCGGACTCATGGGCAAGAGACCCAGTACTTC. Its protein product is CATSLRTHGQETQYF.

Note on this clonotype: No conserved phenylalanine or tryptophan is present at the end of the CDR3, so a read error is the likely explanation. The chain recombines TRBV27 with TRBJ2-3; D perhaps matches TRBD2 (6 bases). This CDR3 contains 13 residues. The V end lost 3 bases, the J end lost 7 bases, and 11 bases lay between the germline ends. From germline, CDR1 is MNHEY and CDR2 SMNVEV (reference sequence). CDR3 amino acids: CASSLGGAYTQYL. The CDR3 bases are TGTGCCAGCAGTTTGGGGGGAGCGTATACGCAGTATCTT.

This clonotype was counted between two and nine times. Here the CDR3 DNA reads TGTGCCAGCAGCTCGTTGACAGGGGGAATTGGTTTTGGCACAGATACGCAGTATTTT. Protein product: CASSSLTGGIGFGTDTQYF. The genes are TRBV7-2 and TRBJ2-3, with 9 bases fitting TRBD1. The J segment lost 1 base and the V segment lost 4 bases, leaving 15 bases of the junction unmatched. The germline V gene encodes CDR1 SGHTA and CDR2 FQGNSA. This CDR3 spans 19 amino acids. The whole variable domain, remainder taken from reference TRBV7-2 and TRBJ2-3, is GAGVSQSPSNKVTEKGKDVELRCDPISGHTALYWYRQSLGQGLEFLIYFQGNSAPDKSGLPSDRFSAERTGGSVSTLTIQRTQQEDSAVYLCASSSLTGGIGFGTDTQYFGPGTRLTVL.

The rearrangement joins TRBV7-6 to TRBJ2-2; TRBD2 aligns across 7 bases. CDR3 length equals 15 residues. CDR1 is SGHVS and CDR2 is FNYEAQ in the germline V gene. With 1 base clipped from V and 5 bases from J, the junction kept 4 bases outside the gene matches. This CDR3 reads CASSLGSGPTGELFF. The CDR3 bases are TGTGCCAGCAGCTTAGGTAGCGGGCCAACCGGGGAGCTGTTTTTT.